The 19 T cell receptor beta chains given below trace back to one sample, sequenced in a study of technical replicates of blood from a few donors. Data came from immunoSEQ multiplex PCR; TCRdb stores just in-frame clones and leaves some out. The sample consists of approximately 100,000 clones, just over 95% of them appearing once. The source material was T cells isolated from PBMCs. All receptors derive from a human donor in good health.

The V gene is TRBV9, the J gene TRBJ1-4, with D maybe TRBD1 (5 bases). The CDR3 is made up of 14 amino acids. V lost 0 bases and J 6 bases, leaving 9 bases between the germline ends. Germline assignment: CDR1 SGDLS and CDR2 YYNGEE. The CDR3 region has the DNA TGTGCCAGCAGCGTAGGGGGCGGAGATGAAAAACTGTTTTTT. As protein: CASSVGGGDEKLFF.

The rearrangement joins TRBV5-1 to TRBJ1-1, with TRBD1 matching over 7 bases. The CDR3 consists of 16 residues. Germline V lookup: CDR1 SGHRS, CDR2 YFSETQ. Losses at the gene ends were 0 bases for V and 2 bases for J; bases not matched to a gene: 7. For the CDR3, the DNA is TGCGCCAGCAGCTTGGGACAGGGCTTGGGAAACACTGAAGCTTTCTTT. Translating gives CASSLGQGLGNTEAFF.

V gene TRBV7-9 combines with J gene TRBJ2-3, with D unresolved. Germline loops: CDR1 SEHNR, CDR2 FQNEAQ (reference sequence). This CDR3 comprises 15 residues. V shed 3 bases and J shed 1 base, with 11 bases lying between them. The DNA of the CDR3 is TGTGCCAGCAGCTTTTCCCAGTTGCGCACAGATACGCAGTATTTT. Translated, it gives CASSFSQLRTDTQYF.

In nucleotides, the CDR3 is TGTGCCAGCAGCTACCCCTCGACAGGGGGCGGTTCGTGGGGCAATCAGCCCCAGCATTTT. It yields the protein CASSYPSTGGGSWGNQPQHF. The chain joins TRBV28 to TRBJ1-5; 10 bases map to TRBD1. Trimming took 6 bases from V and 2 from J; bases not matched to a gene: 19. The germline V gene has CDR1 MDHEN and CDR2 SYDVKM. This CDR3 spans 20 amino acids.

The chain links TRBV4-2 to TRBJ1-2; TRBD1 aligns across 9 bases. The ends lost 4 bases at V and 5 bases at J; junction bases unmatched: 8. The CDR3 extends over 15 amino acids. Germline assignment: CDR1 LGHNA and CDR2 YNFKEQ. Written as DNA, the CDR3 is TGTGCCAGCAGCCCCCGGGACAGGGACCCTTATGGCTACACCTTC. This sequence encodes CASSPRDRDPYGYTF.

The chain uses TRBV7-9 and TRBJ2-2; maybe TRBD2 (5 bases). CDR1 and CDR2 (germline): SEHNR, FQNEAQ (reference sequence). Trimming shortened V by 4 bases and J by 7 bases, and 10 bases separated the two germline ends. This CDR3 has 13 amino acids. The CDR3 DNA reads as TGTGCCAGCAGCTCCGGGGTTAACGGGGAGCTGTTTTTT. Encoded protein: CASSSGVNGELFF.

V gene TRBV6-5 combines with J gene TRBJ2-2; no definite D call. Germline lookup yields CDR1 MNHEY and CDR2 SVGAGI. This CDR3 has 15 amino acids. Trimming stripped 10 bases from V and 7 bases from J, with 22 bases between. The CDR3 DNA reads TGTGCCACCTCTCCCCCGTGGTCAGGTGGCGGGGAGCTGTTTTTT. This sequence encodes CATSPPWSGGGELFF.

The CDR3 DNA sequence: TGTGCCAGCGCCTTGCTACGGGGGGCGCCTGGAGCGGACGAGCAGTACTTC. Protein: CASALLRGAPGADEQYF. V and J are TRBV5-4 and TRBJ2-7; D is perhaps TRBD2 (7 bases). This CDR3 region has 17 residues. Germline V gene sequence: CDR1 SGHNT, CDR2 YYREEE (reference sequence). V lost 7 bases and J 5 bases, leaving 28 bases between the germline ends.

The chain joins TRBV9 to TRBJ2-7; 7 nucleotides align to TRBD1. The V gene's germline CDR1 is SGDLS and CDR2 YYNGEE. The CDR3 sequence is 15 residues long. With 5 bases clipped from V and 2 bases from J, the junction kept 10 bases outside the gene matches. The CDR3 sequence is CASSLGTEPAYEQYF. CDR3 nucleotides: TGTGCCAGCAGTCTTGGGACAGAGCCTGCCTACGAGCAGTACTTC.

J is TRBJ1-2 and V is TRBV5-6; weak D call: TRBD1 (5 bases). The CDR3 totals 12 residues. Germline lookup yields CDR1 SGHDT and CDR2 YYEEEE. V lost 0 bases and J 8 bases, leaving 8 bases between the germline ends. This chain's CDR3 is CASSLVDRGYTF. CDR3 bases: TGTGCCAGCAGCTTGGTCGACAGAGGCTACACCTTC.

The rearrangement joins TRBV13 to TRBJ2-1; 11 bases line up with TRBD2. From germline, CDR1 is PRHDT and CDR2 FYEKMQ (reference sequence). The CDR3 covers 19 residues. Losses at the gene ends were 3 bases for V and 3 bases for J; bases not matched to a gene: 13. CDR3 amino acids: CASSFWRRTGTSGYNEQFF. Here the CDR3 DNA reads TGTGCCAGCAGCTTTTGGAGGAGAACCGGGACTAGCGGCTACAATGAGCAGTTCTTC.

This sequence joins TRBV28 and TRBJ1-2, with D maybe TRBD1 (5 bases). V lost 2 bases and J lost 8, with 12 bases in between. CDR3 length: 13 residues. Per the germline V gene, CDR1 is MDHEN and CDR2 is SYDVKM. The CDR3 spells CASSLGREDGYTF. CDR3 coding DNA: TGTGCCAGCAGTTTAGGCAGGGAGGACGGCTACACCTTC.

This clone has a single count. V and J are TRBV2 and TRBJ2-3; D unresolved. CDR1 and CDR2 from the germline V gene are SNHLY and FYNNEI. V was cut by 5 bases and J by 6 bases, with 18 bases left in between. The CDR3 totals 15 residues. CDR3 nucleotide sequence: TGTGCCAGCAGTTCAATACCCGTTTCTACCGATACGCAGTATTTT. Its protein product is CASSSIPVSTDTQYF.

The CDR3 loop is CASSVLSGSSYEQYF. For the CDR3, the DNA is TGTGCCAGCAGCGTTCTTAGCGGGAGTTCCTACGAGCAGTACTTC. The chain is built from TRBV9 and TRBJ2-7; 9 bases are shared with TRBD2. Germline assignment: CDR1 SGDLS and CDR2 YYNGEE. This CDR3 contains 15 residues. V was clipped by 2 bases and J by 1 base; unmatched bases: 4.

V gene TRBV7-5 combines with J gene TRBJ1-1. TRBV7-5 counts as a pseudogene. The CDR3 consists of 11 residues. CDR3 DNA sequence: TGTGTCAGAGGGGAGGGGAAGAAAGCTTTCTTT. It encodes CVRGEGKKAFF.

The chain employs TRBV5-6 and TRBJ2-3; D not resolved. Trimming cost V 4 bases and J 0 bases, with 12 bases left between them. CDR3 size: 15 residues. The germline V gene has CDR1 SGHDT and CDR2 YYEEEE. CDR3 sequence reads: CASSSHPTSTDTQYF. The CDR3 DNA is TGTGCCAGCAGCAGTCACCCCACTAGCACAGATACGCAGTATTTT.

In DNA, the CDR3 is TGTGCCAGTAGTATAAGGGGGCTCGCGAACACTGAAGCTTTCTTT. Encoded protein: CASSIRGLANTEAFF. The gene calls are TRBV19 and TRBJ1-1, with TRBD1 matching over 7 bases. J lost 1 base, V lost 2 bases, and 4 bases had no gene match. CDR1 is LNHDA, CDR2 SQIVND, per germline (reference sequence). The CDR3 is made up of 15 amino acids.

The table lists this clone with a count of one. This chain uses TRBV28 with TRBJ2-1, with 10 positions matching TRBD2. The CDR3 consists of 16 residues. CDR1 MDHEN and CDR2 SYDVKM come from the germline V gene. J gave up 1 base and V 5 bases, and 5 bases lay outside the gene matches. The CDR3 DNA is TGTGCCAGCAGTGGAAAAGCGGGAGGGTCCTACAATGAGCAGTTCTTC. It encodes CASSGKAGGSYNEQFF. The full variable domain, rest sourced from reference TRBV28 and TRBJ2-1, is DVKVTQSSRYLVKRTGEKVFLECVQDMDHENMFWYRQDPGLGLRLIYFSYDVKMKEKGDIPEGYSVSREKKERFSLILESASTNQTSMYLCASSGKAGGSYNEQFFGPGTRLTVL.

Many counts were recorded for this clone. The chain couples TRBV10-2 to TRBJ1-5; D call uncertain. Trimming pared 7 bases from V and 0 bases from J, leaving 13 bases between. Germline V gives CDR1 WSHSY, CDR2 SAAADI. CDR3 size: 15 residues. The CDR3 DNA follows: TGCGCCAGCACCAAGGGAGGGTATAGCAATCAGCCCCAGCATTTT. Its protein product is CASTKGGYSNQPQHF.